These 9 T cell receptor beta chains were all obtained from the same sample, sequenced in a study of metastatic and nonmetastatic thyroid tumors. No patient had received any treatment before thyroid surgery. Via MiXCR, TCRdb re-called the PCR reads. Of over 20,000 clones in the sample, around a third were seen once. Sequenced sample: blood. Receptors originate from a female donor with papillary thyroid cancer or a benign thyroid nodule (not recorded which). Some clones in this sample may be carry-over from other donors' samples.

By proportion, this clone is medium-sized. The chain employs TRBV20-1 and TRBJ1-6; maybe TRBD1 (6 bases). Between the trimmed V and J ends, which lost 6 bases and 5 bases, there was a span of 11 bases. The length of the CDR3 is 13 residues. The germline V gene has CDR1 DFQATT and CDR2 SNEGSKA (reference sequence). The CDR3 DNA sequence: TGCAGTGCGACAGGTCGGAATAATTCACCCCTCCACTTT. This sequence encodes CSATGRNNSPLHF.

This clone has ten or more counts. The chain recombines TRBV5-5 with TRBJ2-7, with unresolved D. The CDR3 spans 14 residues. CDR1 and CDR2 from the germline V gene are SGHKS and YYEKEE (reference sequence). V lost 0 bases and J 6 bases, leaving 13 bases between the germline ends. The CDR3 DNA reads TGTGCCAGCAGCTTGGAGGGCAGGTCCCGCGAGCAGTACTTC. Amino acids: CASSLEGRSREQYF.

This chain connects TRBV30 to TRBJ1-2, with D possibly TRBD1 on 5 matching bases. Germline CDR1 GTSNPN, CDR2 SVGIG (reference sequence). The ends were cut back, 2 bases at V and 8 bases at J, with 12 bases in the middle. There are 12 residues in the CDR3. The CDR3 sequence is CAWSRLGEGYTF. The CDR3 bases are TGTGCCTGGAGTCGTTTGGGGGAAGGCTACACCTTC.

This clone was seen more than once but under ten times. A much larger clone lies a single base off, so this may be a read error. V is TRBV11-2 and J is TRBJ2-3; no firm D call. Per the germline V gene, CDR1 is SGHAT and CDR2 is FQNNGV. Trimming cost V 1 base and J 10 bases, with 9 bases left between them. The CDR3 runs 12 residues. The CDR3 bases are TGTGCCAGCAGCTTAGGGTCCGATGCGCAGTATTTT. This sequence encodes CASSLGSDAQYF.

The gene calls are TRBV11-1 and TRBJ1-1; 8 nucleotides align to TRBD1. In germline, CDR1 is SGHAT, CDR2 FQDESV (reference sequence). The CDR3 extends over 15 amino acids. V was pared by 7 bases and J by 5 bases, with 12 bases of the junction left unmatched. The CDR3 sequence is CASTRGFGQGTEAFF. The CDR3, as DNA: TGTGCCAGCACCAGGGGGTTCGGACAGGGAACTGAAGCTTTCTTT. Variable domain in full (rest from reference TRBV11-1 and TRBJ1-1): EAEVAQSPRYKITEKSQAVAFWCDPISGHATLYWYRQILGQGPELLVQFQDESVVDDSQLPKDRFSAERLKGVDSTLKIQPAELGDSAMYLCASTRGFGQGTEAFFGQGTRLTVV.

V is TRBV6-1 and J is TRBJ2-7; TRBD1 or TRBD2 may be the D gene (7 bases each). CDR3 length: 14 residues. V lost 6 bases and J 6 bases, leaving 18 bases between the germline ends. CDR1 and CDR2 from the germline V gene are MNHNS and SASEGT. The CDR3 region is CASRKQGGDFEQYF. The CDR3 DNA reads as TGTGCCAGCAGAAAGCAGGGGGGGGACTTCGAGCAGTACTTC.

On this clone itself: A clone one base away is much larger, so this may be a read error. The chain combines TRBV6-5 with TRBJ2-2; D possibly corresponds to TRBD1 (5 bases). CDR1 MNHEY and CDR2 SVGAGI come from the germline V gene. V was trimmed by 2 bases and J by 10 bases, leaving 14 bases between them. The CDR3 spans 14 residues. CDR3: CASSYGAGAVELFF. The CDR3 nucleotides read TGTGCCAGCAGTTACGGGGCTGGCGCCGTGGAGCTGTTTTTT.

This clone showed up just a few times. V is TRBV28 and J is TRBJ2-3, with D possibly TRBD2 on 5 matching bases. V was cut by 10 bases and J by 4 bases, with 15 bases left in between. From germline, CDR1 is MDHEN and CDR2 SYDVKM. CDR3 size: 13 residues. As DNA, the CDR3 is TGTGCCACCGGGGAGACATTAGCAGATACGCAGTATTTT. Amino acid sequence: CATGETLADTQYF. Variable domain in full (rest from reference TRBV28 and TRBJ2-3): DVKVTQSSRYLVKRTGEKVFLECVQDMDHENMFWYRQDPGLGLRLIYFSYDVKMKEKGDIPEGYSVSREKKERFSLILESASTNQTSMYLCATGETLADTQYFGPGTRLTVL.

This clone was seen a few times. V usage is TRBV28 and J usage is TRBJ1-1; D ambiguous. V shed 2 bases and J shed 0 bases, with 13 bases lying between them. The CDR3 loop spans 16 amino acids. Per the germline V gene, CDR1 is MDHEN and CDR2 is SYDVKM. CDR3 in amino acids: CASSLGSARMNTEAFF. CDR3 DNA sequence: TGTGCCAGCAGTTTAGGCTCAGCCAGAATGAACACTGAAGCTTTCTTT. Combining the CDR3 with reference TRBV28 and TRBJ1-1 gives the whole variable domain DVKVTQSSRYLVKRTGEKVFLECVQDMDHENMFWYRQDPGLGLRLIYFSYDVKMKEKGDIPEGYSVSREKKERFSLILESASTNQTSMYLCASSLGSARMNTEAFFGQGTRLTVV.